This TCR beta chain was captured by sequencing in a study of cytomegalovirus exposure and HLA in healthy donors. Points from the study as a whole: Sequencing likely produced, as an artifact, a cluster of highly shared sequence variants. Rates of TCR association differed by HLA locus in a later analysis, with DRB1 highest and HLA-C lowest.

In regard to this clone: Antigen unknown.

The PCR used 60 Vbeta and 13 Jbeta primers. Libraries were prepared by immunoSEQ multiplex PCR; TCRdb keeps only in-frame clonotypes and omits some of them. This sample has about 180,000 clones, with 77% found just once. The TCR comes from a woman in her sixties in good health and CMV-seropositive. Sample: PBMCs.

The CDR3 DNA reads as TGCGCCAGCAGCTTGGAGAGTAGCTCCTACGAGCAGTACTTC. As protein: CASSLESSSYEQYF. V gene TRBV5-1 combines with J gene TRBJ2-7; D is unresolved. The CDR3 consists of 14 residues. V dropped 0 bases and J dropped 0 bases, with 7 bases sitting between them. The germline V gene encodes CDR1 SGHRS and CDR2 YFSETQ.